Listed here are 16 T cell receptor beta chains from one sample, sequenced in a study of T cells after somatic rescue of genetic block (dated by TCRdb to the early 2020s). Receptor libraries were prepared by the immunoSEQ multiplex PCR assay. The table was pulled from immuneACCESS by TCRdb, which kept in-frame rearrangements only. Such tables lose some clones; where checked, under half of the loss comes from unresolved V genes, and the rest has no known cause. The sample contains about 88,000 clones, more than 80% of them found a single time. The ten biggest clones cover roughly 1.5% of the sample. The sequenced material came from peripheral blood mononuclear cells (PBMCs). These receptors came from a woman in her late teens or twenties.

The chain is built from TRBV30 and TRBJ1-4; the D gene is possibly TRBD1 (5 bases). From germline, CDR1 is GTSNPN and CDR2 SVGIG (reference sequence). V gave up 3 bases and J gave up 5 bases, with 19 bases separating them. The CDR3 runs 16 residues. DNA of the CDR3: TGTGCCTGGAGCGGGCGGACCGGGGCTAGAAATGAAAAACTGTTTTTT. Amino acids: CAWSGRTGARNEKLFF.

The rearrangement uses TRBV6-5 and TRBJ2-3, with D possibly being TRBD1 or TRBD2 (5 bases each). CDR3 length equals 16 residues. Trimming shortened V by 0 bases and J by 4 bases, and 14 bases separated the two germline ends. Germline loops: CDR1 MNHEY, CDR2 SVGAGI. The CDR3 region has the DNA TGTGCCAGCAGTTACTCTGTAAGAGGGGTTCCAGATACGCAGTATTTT. Its protein product is CASSYSVRGVPDTQYF.

The rearrangement joins TRBV7-3 to TRBJ1-1; no clear D gene. V lost 2 bases and J lost 1, with 11 bases in between. The germline V gene has CDR1 SGHTA and CDR2 FQGTGA. This CDR3 has 15 residues. CDR3 nucleotides: TGTGCCAGCAGCTTATACCAGTTAGGGAACACTGAAGCTTTCTTT. It translates to CASSLYQLGNTEAFF.

The chain has TRBV29-1 and TRBJ1-3; no firm D call. The CDR3 length is 16 residues. The germline V gene encodes CDR1 SQVTM and CDR2 ANQGSEA. Trimming removed 0 bases at V and 0 bases at J, with 12 bases between. This CDR3 is CSVEEVSPISGNTIYF. CDR3 nucleotide sequence: TGCAGCGTTGAAGAAGTTAGTCCGATCTCTGGAAACACCATATATTTT.

The CDR3 DNA reads TGTGCCAGTGGGGACAGGCCGGAACCCGGGGAGCTGTTTTTT. This codes for CASGDRPEPGELFF. This chain joins TRBV9 and TRBJ2-2, with TRBD1 identical over 8 bases. Germline CDR1 SGDLS, CDR2 YYNGEE. Trimming took 8 bases from V and 6 from J; bases not matched to a gene: 9. CDR3 length: 14 amino acids.

The chain recombines TRBV11-2 with TRBJ2-4; the D gene could be TRBD1 or TRBD2 (5 bases each). Trimming left V 1 base short and J 10 bases short, with 8 bases between. CDR1 is SGHAT, CDR2 FQNNGV, per germline. There are 12 residues in the CDR3. The CDR3 nucleotides read TGTGCCAGCAGCTTAGGGGGACGAATTCAGTACTTC. It is translated as CASSLGGRIQYF.

The CDR3 nucleotides are TGTGCCAGCAGCCTTAGCGGTACCTACAATGAGCAGTTCTTC. Amino acid sequence: CASSLSGTYNEQFF. V usage is TRBV11-3 and J usage is TRBJ2-1; a possible D gene is TRBD2 (6 bases). This CDR3 is 14 amino acids long. Trimming removed 5 bases at V and 2 bases at J, with 10 bases between. Germline CDR1 SGHNT, CDR2 YENEEA.

The CDR3 bases are TGTGCCAGTAGTATCGCTAACCCGGGCTACGAGCAGTACTTC. This gives the protein CASSIANPGYEQYF. V and J are TRBV19 and TRBJ2-7; D gene uncertain. The CDR3 is 14 residues long. CDR1 is LNHDA, CDR2 SQIVND, per germline (reference sequence). V was trimmed by 3 bases and J by 3 bases, leaving 12 bases between them. The full variable domain, its missing parts supplied by reference TRBV19 and TRBJ2-7, is DGGITQSPKYLFRKEGQNVTLSCEQNLNHDAMYWYRQDPGQGLRLIYYSQIVNDFQKGDIAEGYSVSREKKESFPLTVTSAQKNPTAFYLCASSIANPGYEQYFGPGTRLTVT.

This clone was picked up one time. This chain uses TRBV7-9 with TRBJ2-5; tentative D call: TRBD1 (5 bases). The V end lost 1 base, the J end lost 5 bases, and 14 bases lay between the germline ends. The CDR3 covers 15 residues. From germline, CDR1 is SEHNR and CDR2 FQNEAQ (reference sequence). CDR3 protein: CASSLEPARVETQYF. CDR3 nucleotides: TGTGCCAGCAGCTTAGAGCCCGCCAGGGTGGAGACCCAGTACTTC.

The CDR3 bases are TGTGCCAGCAGCGAAGGACAGGGGGCTCACGGTGGCTACACCTTC. It codes for CASSEGQGAHGGYTF. The chain recombines TRBV7-9 with TRBJ1-2; 11 bases match TRBD1. This CDR3 comprises 15 residues. The V and J ends lost 5 bases and 7 bases, in that order; junction bases with no gene match: 9. Per germline, CDR1 SEHNR and CDR2 FQNEAQ (reference sequence).

The rearrangement links TRBV5-6 to TRBJ2-7; D gene uncertain. The CDR3 runs to 13 residues. CDR1 and CDR2 from the germline V gene are SGHDT and YYEEEE. V was shortened by 4 bases and J by 3 bases, with 11 bases between the two germline ends. This CDR3 is CASSPKSNYEQYF. DNA of the CDR3: TGTGCCAGCAGCCCTAAATCAAACTACGAGCAGTACTTC.

The J gene is TRBJ1-2, the V gene TRBV28; D call uncertain. Germline-derived CDR1 and CDR2 are MDHEN and SYDVKM. The CDR3 is 13 amino acids. Between the trimmed V and J ends, which lost 5 bases and 1 base, there was a span of 8 bases. The CDR3 DNA reads TGTGCCAGCAGTCAAACAGATAACTATGGCTACACCTTC. This translates into CASSQTDNYGYTF.

This chain connects TRBV11-3 to TRBJ2-1; 10 bases line up with TRBD2. Germline V lookup: CDR1 SGHNT, CDR2 YENEEA. Trimming at V came to 4 bases and at J to 9 bases, leaving 6 bases not matched to a gene. The CDR3 contains 14 residues. CDR3 amino acids: CASSSTSGTGEQFF. CDR3 in DNA: TGTGCCAGCAGCTCAACTAGCGGGACGGGTGAGCAGTTCTTC. The whole variable domain, filled in from reference TRBV11-3 and TRBJ2-1, reads EAGVVQSPRYKIIEKKQPVAFWCNPISGHNTLYWYLQNLGQGPELLIRYENEEAVDDSQLPKDRFSAERLKGVDSTLKIQPAELGDSAVYLCASSSTSGTGEQFFGPGTRLTVL.

The V gene is TRBV7-6, the J gene TRBJ1-5, with 12 bases aligning to TRBD1. This CDR3 region has 16 residues. V dropped 3 bases and J dropped 3; count of bases not matched to a gene: 3. The germline CDR1 and CDR2 sequences are SGHVS and FNYEAQ. CDR3 sequence (DNA): TGTGCCAGCAGCTTGGGGACAGGGGGCGCCAATCAGCCCCAGCATTTT. Protein sequence: CASSLGTGGANQPQHF.

This chain links TRBV9 with TRBJ1-4; 7 bases map to TRBD1. Germline V gene lookup returns CDR1 SGDLS and CDR2 YYNGEE. The junction had 7 bases not matched to a gene; V was cut back by 0 bases and J by 8 bases. CDR3 length equals 15 residues. CDR3 DNA sequence: TGTGCCAGCAGCGTAGGGGACAGTCGGGACGAAAAACTGTTTTTT. Translating gives CASSVGDSRDEKLFF.

V usage is TRBV30 and J usage is TRBJ2-7, with unresolved D. V lost 6 bases, J lost 2 bases, and 8 bases lay in between. The CDR3 has 11 residues. Germline V gene data show CDR1 as GTSNPN and CDR2 as SVGIG (reference sequence). CDR3 loop: CACQTPYEQYF. DNA of the CDR3: TGTGCCTGCCAGACTCCCTACGAGCAGTACTTC.